Listed below are T cell receptor beta chains from one sample, sequenced in a study of tumor-infiltrating lymphocytes in localized non-small cell lung cancer. Sequenced by immunoSEQ multiplex PCR; TCRdb stores in-frame clones only, minus some. The table lists roughly 13,000 clones, approximately 71% of them singletons. Sample: uninvolved lung tissue not adjacent to the tumor. All receptors derive from a human donor with non-small cell lung cancer. Both conserved end residues are part of each CDR3.

J: TRBJ2-7
length: 15
V: TRBV4-3
CDR3: CASSRQGQGPYEQYF

J: TRBJ1-1
length: 13
V: TRBV10-1
CDR3: CASSESARGMAFF

J: TRBJ2-5
length: 11
V: TRBV7-6
CDR3: CASGPGETQYF

J: TRBJ1-2
length: 13
V: TRBV28
CDR3: CASSLRGGLGYTF

J: TRBJ2-7
length: 13
V: TRBV11-3
CDR3: CASSLTDSYEQYF

J: TRBJ2-2
length: 14
V: TRBV29-1
CDR3: CSVSAWAGAGELFF

J: TRBJ2-5
length: 13
V: TRBV19
CDR3: CASSMGGPETQYF

J: TRBJ2-5
length: 15
V: TRBV27
CDR3: CASSSRIGVQETQYF

J: TRBJ1-5
length: 16
V: TRBV7-2
CDR3: CASSYLGGKGNQPQHF

J: TRBJ1-5
length: 16
V: TRBV9
CDR3: CASSVGPGGSNQPQHF

J: TRBJ2-2
length: 13
V: TRBV29-1
CDR3: CSVRTGVTGELFF

J: TRBJ2-7
length: 14
V: TRBV19
CDR3: CASPIPRGGYEQYF

J: TRBJ1-2
length: 14
V: TRBV30
CDR3: CAWSEEGWDYGYTF

J: TRBJ1-5
length: 13
V: TRBV10-3
CDR3: CAINRESNQPQHF

J: TRBJ1-1
length: 13
V: TRBV7-3
CDR3: CASSTRQGTEAFF

J: TRBJ2-1
length: 14
V: TRBV27
CDR3: CASRGLAGVHEQFF

J: TRBJ1-5
length: 14
V: TRBV2
CDR3: CASSEGISNQPQHF

J: TRBJ2-4
length: 17
V: TRBV27
CDR3: CASSTYGDGLAKNIQYF

J: TRBJ2-1
length: 16
V: TRBV6-6
CDR3: CASIKGGTGAFNEQFF

J: TRBJ2-6
length: 17
V: TRBV9
CDR3: CASSVGLQNSGANVLTF

J: TRBJ1-2
length: 14
V: TRBV28
CDR3: CATALGTVNRGYTF

J: TRBJ2-7
length: 14
V: TRBV9
CDR3: CASTRTGGIDEQYF

J: TRBJ2-6
length: 14
V: TRBV28
CDR3: CASREGAGANVLTF

J: TRBJ1-2
length: 14
V: TRBV6-5
CDR3: CASRQTGSNYGYTF

J: TRBJ1-1
length: 15
V: TRBV30
CDR3: CACKSGQGLITEAFF

J: TRBJ1-5
length: 14
V: TRBV6-6
CDR3: CAGRAGESNQPQHF

J: TRBJ1-5
length: 20
V: TRBV4-1
CDR3: CASSQGPGQAYPYSNQPQHF

J: TRBJ1-5
length: 15
V: TRBV7-8
CDR3: CASSFGQGGNQPQHF

J: TRBJ2-7
length: 15
V: TRBV28
CDR3: CASSLLGLVSYEQYF

J: TRBJ2-7
length: 15
V: TRBV29-1
CDR3: CSVVPVAGPGEEQYF

J: TRBJ1-3
length: 15
V: TRBV6-1
CDR3: CASSELGQKRNTIYF

J: TRBJ2-1
length: 16
V: TRBV6-5
CDR3: CASSYTAGGSYNEQFF

J: TRBJ2-1
length: 15
V: TRBV19
CDR3: CASSIGGKSYNEQFF

J: TRBJ1-5
length: 14
V: TRBV19
CDR3: CASSIGAGNQPQHF

J: TRBJ1-1
length: 13
V: TRBV2
CDR3: CASRPGPNTEAFF

J: TRBJ2-7
length: 11
V: TRBV20-1
CDR3: CSANDPYEQYF

J: TRBJ1-4
length: 16
V: TRBV28
CDR3: CASRAGGKKDNEKLFF

J: TRBJ1-2
length: 9
V: TRBV6-5
CDR3: CASDYGYTF

J: TRBJ2-7
length: 15
V: TRBV11-1
CDR3: CASSPSVGEIYEQYF

J: TRBJ1-2
length: 13
V: TRBV6-5
CDR3: CASSYGRGGGYTF

J: TRBJ2-7
length: 15
V: TRBV28
CDR3: CASSSRTGLAYEQYF

J: TRBJ1-1
length: 15
V: TRBV19
CDR3: CASRDVPRMNTEAFF

J: TRBJ2-7
length: 14
V: TRBV28
CDR3: CASSGGGQGYEQYF

J: TRBJ1-5
length: 13
V: TRBV6-6
CDR3: CATTDRGQQPQHF